This TCR beta chain was observed in a study of blood T cell repertoires in COVID-19. As originally analysed: Estimation of nucleated cell counts relied on the amplification of reference gene primers. Libraries were prepared by immunoSEQ multiplex PCR; TCRdb keeps only in-frame clonotypes and omits some of them. V, J and clone size were drawn from that table, and D and trimming were deduced from the DNA. The table records 170,000 or so clones, about three quarters of them present only once. This clone was counted between two and nine times. This CDR3 has 13 amino acids. Between the trimmed V and J ends, which lost 1 base and 3 bases, there was a span of 4 bases. Germline-derived CDR1 and CDR2 are KGHDR and SFDVKD.

The chain joins TRBV24-1 to TRBJ2-3; D is undetermined. Sequenced: peripheral blood. The origin of this receptor is a woman in her 70s with acute or convalescent COVID-19. In DNA, the CDR3 is TGTGCCACCAGTGATTTCAGTACAGATACGCAGTATTTT. Translation: CATSDFSTDTQYF.